There are a few counts of the clone carrying this T cell receptor (beta chain). What it binds is not known. Genomic DNA constituted the template upon which TCR beta VDJ and CDR3 profiling was performed. In TCRdb, the reads were re-called with MiXCR into one record per CDR3 protein. In the table there are a few hundred thousand distinct CDR3 sequences, about two thirds of which are singletons. Germline V gene sequence: CDR1 LNHDA, CDR2 SQIVND (reference sequence). V was pared by 3 bases and J by 5 bases, with 4 bases of the junction left unmatched. CDR3 length: 14 residues. This record comes from a study of CD8+CD57+ T cells in acquired aplastic anemia. Background on the study: Mean yield of DNA from sorted CD4+ and CD8+ cells was 3 to 3.5 ug.

Study-wide points: Comparison of patients with controls identified twenty-nine shared CD8+ CDR3 sequences. A significant difference in CD8+ Simpson's diversity between patients and controls was not found.

The rearrangement joins TRBV19 to TRBJ1-1; 9 bases agree with TRBD1. The sequenced sample consisted of sorted CD4+, CD8+, or CD8+CD57+ T cells (not recorded which) from PBMCs. The sequence was collected from a human donor in good health, serving as a control. The CDR3 sequence is CASSITGGRTEAFF. CDR3 nucleotide sequence: TGTGCCAGTAGTATCACAGGGGGCAGGACTGAAGCTTTCTTT. Using reference TRBV19 and TRBJ1-1 for the parts outside the CDR3, the full variable domain is DGGITQSPKYLFRKEGQNVTLSCEQNLNHDAMYWYRQDPGQGLRLIYYSQIVNDFQKGDIAEGYSVSREKKESFPLTVTSAQKNPTAFYLCASSITGGRTEAFFGQGTRLTVV.